This TCR beta chain emerged from a study of cytomegalovirus exposure and HLA in healthy donors. Turning to the study itself: Across a few hundred genotyped donors, just over 80% landed in the Caucasian-associated ancestry cluster.

Note on this clone: The antigen is not known.

Donors had nominal health at sampling but likely had unrecorded immune exposures. General study results and limits: At a 0.05 false discovery rate, a later analysis found around 15,000 TCR beta sequences to be associated with HLA alleles. Reportedly, fewer N-insertions than the approximately 690-donor mean appeared in an Asian-associated ancestry cluster in a later analysis.

PCR employed 60 Vbeta and 13 Jbeta primers. Method: immunoSEQ multiplex PCR; TCRdb's copy keeps in-frame clones and lacks some. The sample has about 130,000 clones, about 79% seen once. Sequenced material: PBMCs. This receptor was taken from a man in his late teens or twenties in good health and CMV-seronegative.

This CDR3 reads CASSPVKAGVLYF. The CDR3 DNA sequence: TGTGCCAGCAGCCCCGTCAAGGCGGGAGTTCTGTATTTT. The chain is built from TRBV14 and TRBJ2-3; 7 bases line up with TRBD2. This CDR3 has 13 residues. Germline V gene lookup returns CDR1 SGHDN and CDR2 FVKESK. J was trimmed by 14 bases and V by 4 bases; bases with no gene match: 12.